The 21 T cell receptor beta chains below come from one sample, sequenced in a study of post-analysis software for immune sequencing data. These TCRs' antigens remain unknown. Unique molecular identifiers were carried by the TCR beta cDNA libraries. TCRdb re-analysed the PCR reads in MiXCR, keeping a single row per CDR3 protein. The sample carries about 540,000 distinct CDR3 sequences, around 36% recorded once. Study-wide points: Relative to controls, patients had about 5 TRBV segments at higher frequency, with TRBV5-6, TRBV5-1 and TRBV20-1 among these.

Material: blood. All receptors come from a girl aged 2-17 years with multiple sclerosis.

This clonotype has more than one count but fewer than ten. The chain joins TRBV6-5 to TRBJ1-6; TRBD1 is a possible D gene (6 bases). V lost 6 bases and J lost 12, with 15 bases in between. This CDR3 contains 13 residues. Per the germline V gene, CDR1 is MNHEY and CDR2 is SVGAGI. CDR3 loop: CASRHRDREPLHF. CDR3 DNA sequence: TGTGCCAGCAGACACAGGGACCGAGAACCCCTCCACTTT.

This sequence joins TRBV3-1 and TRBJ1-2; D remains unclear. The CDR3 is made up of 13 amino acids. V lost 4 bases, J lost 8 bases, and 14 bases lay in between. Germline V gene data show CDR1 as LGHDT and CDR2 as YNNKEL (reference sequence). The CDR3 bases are TGTGCCAGCAGCCGAAGAACTAGGAGGGGCTACACCTTC. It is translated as CASSRRTRRGYTF.

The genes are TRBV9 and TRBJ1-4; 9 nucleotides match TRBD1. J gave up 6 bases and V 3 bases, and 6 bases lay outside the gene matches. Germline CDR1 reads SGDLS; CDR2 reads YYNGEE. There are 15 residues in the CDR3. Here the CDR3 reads CASSGRQGVYEKLFF. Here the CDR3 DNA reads TGTGCCAGCAGCGGACGACAGGGGGTTTATGAAAAACTGTTTTTT.

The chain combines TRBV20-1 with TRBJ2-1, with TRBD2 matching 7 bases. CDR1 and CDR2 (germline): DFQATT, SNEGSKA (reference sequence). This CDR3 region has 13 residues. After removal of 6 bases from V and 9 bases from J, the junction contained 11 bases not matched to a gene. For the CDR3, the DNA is TGCAGTGCCCCTGGGAGGGGCCGGGCTGAGCAGTTCTTC. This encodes CSAPGRGRAEQFF.

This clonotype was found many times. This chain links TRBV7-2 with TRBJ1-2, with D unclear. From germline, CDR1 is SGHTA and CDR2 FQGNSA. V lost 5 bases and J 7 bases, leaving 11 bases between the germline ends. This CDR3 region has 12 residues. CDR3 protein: CASSPIVFGYTF. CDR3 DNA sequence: TGTGCCAGCAGCCCGATCGTATTTGGCTACACCTTC.

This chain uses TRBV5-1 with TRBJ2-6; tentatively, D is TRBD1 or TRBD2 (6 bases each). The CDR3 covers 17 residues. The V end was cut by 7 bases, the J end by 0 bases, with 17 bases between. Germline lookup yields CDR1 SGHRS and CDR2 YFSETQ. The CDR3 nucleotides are TGCGCCAGCGGGATGCCCGGGGGCTCCTCTGGGGCCAACGTCCTGACTTTC. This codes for CASGMPGGSSGANVLTF.

The CDR3: CASSLRTGDVAFF. CDR3 in DNA: TGCGCCAGCAGCTTGAGGACCGGGGATGTGGCTTTCTTT. J is TRBJ1-1 and V is TRBV5-1; D not certain. Germline V lookup: CDR1 SGHRS, CDR2 YFSETQ. Deletions cut 1 base from V and 11 bases from J, with 15 bases between. CDR3 length equals 13 residues.

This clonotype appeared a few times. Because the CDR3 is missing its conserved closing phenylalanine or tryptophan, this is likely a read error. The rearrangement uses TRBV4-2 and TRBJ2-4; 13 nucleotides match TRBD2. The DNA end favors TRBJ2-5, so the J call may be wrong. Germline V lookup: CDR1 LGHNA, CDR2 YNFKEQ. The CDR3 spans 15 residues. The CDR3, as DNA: TGTGCCAGCAGACGCGGACTAGCGGGGGAAGAGACCCAGTACTTA. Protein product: CASRRGLAGEETQYL.

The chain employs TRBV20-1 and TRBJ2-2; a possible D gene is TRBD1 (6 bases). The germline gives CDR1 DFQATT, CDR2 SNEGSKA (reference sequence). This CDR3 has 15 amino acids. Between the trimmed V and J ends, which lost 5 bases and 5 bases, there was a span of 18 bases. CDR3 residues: CSAHMTGRGTGELFF. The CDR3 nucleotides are TGCAGTGCTCACATGACAGGCAGAGGTACCGGGGAGCTGTTTTTT.

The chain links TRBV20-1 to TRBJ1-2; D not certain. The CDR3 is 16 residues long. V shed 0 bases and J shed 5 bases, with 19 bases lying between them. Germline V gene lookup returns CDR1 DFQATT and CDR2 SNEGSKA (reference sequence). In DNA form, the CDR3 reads TGCAGTGCTAGAGATCCGACCCCGAGGAGCTTATATGGCTACACCTTC. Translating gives CSARDPTPRSLYGYTF.

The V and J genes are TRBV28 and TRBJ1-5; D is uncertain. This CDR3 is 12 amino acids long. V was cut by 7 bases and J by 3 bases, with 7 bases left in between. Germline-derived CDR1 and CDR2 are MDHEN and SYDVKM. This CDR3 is CASTPPNQPQHF. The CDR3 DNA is TGTGCCAGCACCCCCCCCAATCAGCCCCAGCATTTT.

CDR3 loop: CASSLWEGTDTQYF. For the CDR3, the DNA is TGTGCCAGCAGCTTATGGGAGGGCACAGATACGCAGTATTTT. The chain couples TRBV7-6 to TRBJ2-3, with a weak D call TRBD2 (6 bases). The V end was cut by 2 bases, the J end by 1 base, with 7 bases between. The CDR3 consists of 14 residues. Germline assignment: CDR1 SGHVS and CDR2 FNYEAQ.

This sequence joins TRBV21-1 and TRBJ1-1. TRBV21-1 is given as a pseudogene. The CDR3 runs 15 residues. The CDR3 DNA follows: TGTGCCAGCAGCAAAGAGCCGGGGCCCAACACTGGAGCTTTCTTT. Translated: CASSKEPGPNTGAFF.

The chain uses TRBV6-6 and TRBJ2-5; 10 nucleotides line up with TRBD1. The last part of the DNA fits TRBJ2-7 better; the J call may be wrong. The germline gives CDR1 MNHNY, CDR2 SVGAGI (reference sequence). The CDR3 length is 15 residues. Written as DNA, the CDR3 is TGTGCCAGCAGTCGCCGGGACAGGGGTACCTACGAGCAGTACTTC. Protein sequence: CASSRRDRGTYEQYF.

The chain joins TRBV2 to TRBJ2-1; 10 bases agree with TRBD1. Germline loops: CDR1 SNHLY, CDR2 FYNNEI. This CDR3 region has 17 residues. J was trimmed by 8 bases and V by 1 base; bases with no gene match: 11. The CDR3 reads CASSEEGTGAPCDEQFF. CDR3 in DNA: TGTGCCAGCAGTGAAGAAGGGACAGGGGCTCCCTGCGATGAGCAGTTCTTC.

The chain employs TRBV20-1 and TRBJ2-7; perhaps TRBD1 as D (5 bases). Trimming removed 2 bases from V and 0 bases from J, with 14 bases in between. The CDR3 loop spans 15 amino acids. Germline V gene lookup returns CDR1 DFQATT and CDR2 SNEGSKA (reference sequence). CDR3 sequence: CSARRQGQGSYEQYF. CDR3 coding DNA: TGCAGTGCTAGAAGGCAGGGCCAGGGCTCCTACGAGCAGTACTTC.

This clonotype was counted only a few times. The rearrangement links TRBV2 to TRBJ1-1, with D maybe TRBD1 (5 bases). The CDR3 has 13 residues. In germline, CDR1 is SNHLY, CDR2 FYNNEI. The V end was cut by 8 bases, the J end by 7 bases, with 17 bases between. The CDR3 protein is CASGTDSADEAFF. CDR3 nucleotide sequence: TGTGCCAGCGGGACCGACTCGGCCGATGAAGCTTTCTTT. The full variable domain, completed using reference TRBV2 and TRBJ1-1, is EPEVTQTPSHQVTQMGQEVILRCVPISNHLYFYWYRQILGQKVEFLVSFYNNEISEKSEIFDDQFSVERPDGSNFTLKIRSTKLEDSAMYFCASGTDSADEAFFGQGTRLTVV.

In DNA, the CDR3 is TGTGCCAGCAGCTTAGGGGGTGGAGGGGGCATCTATGGCTACACCTTC. Protein sequence: CASSLGGGGGIYGYTF. The V gene is TRBV7-6, the J gene TRBJ1-2, with 7 bases identical to TRBD1. The CDR3 extends over 16 amino acids. V gave up 1 base and J gave up 4 bases; unmatched junction bases: 9. Germline values: CDR1 SGHVS, CDR2 FNYEAQ.

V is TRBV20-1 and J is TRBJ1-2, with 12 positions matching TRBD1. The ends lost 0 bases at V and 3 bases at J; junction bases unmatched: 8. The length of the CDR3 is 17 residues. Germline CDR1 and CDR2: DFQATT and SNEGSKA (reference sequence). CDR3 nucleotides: TGCAGTGCTAGAGATCTGAGGGACAGGGGGCCGCACTATGGCTACACCTTC. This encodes CSARDLRDRGPHYGYTF.

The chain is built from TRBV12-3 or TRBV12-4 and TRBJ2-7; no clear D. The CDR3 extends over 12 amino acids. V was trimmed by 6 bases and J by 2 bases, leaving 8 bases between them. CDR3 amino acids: CASSSYPYEQYF. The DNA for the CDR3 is TGTGCCAGCAGCTCGTACCCCTACGAGCAGTACTTC.

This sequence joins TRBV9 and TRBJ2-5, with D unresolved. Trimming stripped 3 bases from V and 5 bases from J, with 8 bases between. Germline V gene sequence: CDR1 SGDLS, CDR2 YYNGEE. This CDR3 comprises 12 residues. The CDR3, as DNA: TGTGCCAGCAGCGCAGAGACCGAGACCCAGTACTTC. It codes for CASSAETETQYF.